This T cell receptor beta chain was obtained from a study of T cells in localized non-small cell lung cancer. Using immunoSEQ multiplex PCR, the repertoire was profiled, and TCRdb retains in-frame clones only, with some absent. The sample has approximately 24,000 clones, over 70% seen once. The CDR3 has 13 residues. With 5 bases removed from V and 5 bases from J, the gap between germline ends came to 13 bases. Germline lookup yields CDR1 KGHSH and CDR2 LQKENI. The sequencing used peripheral blood, collected before any cancer treatment. The source is a man aged 35 to 70 with stage III squamous cell lung carcinoma. V usage is TRBV18 and J usage is TRBJ2-7, with D tentatively TRBD1 (6 bases). The CDR3 nucleotides read TGTGCCAGCTCAGCTAGGACAGATAACGAGCAGTACGTC. This codes for CASSARTDNEQYV.